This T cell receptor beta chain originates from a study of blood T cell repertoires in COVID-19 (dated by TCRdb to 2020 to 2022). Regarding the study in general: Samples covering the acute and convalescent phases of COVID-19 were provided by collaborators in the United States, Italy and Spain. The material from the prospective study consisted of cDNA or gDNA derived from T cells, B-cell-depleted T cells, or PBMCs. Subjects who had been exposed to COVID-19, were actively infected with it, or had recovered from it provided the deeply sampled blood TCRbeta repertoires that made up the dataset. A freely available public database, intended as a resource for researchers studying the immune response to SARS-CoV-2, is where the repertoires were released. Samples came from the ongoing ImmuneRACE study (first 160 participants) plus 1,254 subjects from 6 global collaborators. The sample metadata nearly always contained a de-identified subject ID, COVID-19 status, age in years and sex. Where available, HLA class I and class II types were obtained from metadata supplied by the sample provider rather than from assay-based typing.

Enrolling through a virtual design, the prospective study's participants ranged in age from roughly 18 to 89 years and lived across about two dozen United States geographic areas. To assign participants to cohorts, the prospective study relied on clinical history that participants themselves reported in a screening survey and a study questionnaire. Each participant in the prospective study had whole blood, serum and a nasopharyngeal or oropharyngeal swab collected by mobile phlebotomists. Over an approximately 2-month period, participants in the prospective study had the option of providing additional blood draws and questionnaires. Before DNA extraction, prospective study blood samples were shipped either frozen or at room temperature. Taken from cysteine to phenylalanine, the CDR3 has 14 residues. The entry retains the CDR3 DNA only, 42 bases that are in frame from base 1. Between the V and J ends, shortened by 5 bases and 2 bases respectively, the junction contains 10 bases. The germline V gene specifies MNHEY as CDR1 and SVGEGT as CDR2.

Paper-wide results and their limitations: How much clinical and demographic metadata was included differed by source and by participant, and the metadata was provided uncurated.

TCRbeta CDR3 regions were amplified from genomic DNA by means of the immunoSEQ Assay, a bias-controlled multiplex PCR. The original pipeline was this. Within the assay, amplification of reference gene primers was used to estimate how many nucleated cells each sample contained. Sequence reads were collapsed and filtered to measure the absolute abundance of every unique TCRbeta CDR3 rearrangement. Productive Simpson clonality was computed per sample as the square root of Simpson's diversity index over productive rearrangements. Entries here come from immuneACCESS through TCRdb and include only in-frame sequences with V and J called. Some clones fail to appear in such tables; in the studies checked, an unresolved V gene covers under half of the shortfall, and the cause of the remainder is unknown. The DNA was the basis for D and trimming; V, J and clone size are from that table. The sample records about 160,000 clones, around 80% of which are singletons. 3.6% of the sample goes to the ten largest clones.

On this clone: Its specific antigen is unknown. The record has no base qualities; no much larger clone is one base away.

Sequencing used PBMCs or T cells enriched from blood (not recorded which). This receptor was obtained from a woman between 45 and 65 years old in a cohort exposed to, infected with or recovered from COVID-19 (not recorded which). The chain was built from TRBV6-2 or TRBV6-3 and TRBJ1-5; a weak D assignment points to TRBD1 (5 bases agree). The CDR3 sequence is CASSIGGGNQPQHF. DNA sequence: TGTGCCAGCAGTATCGGGGGGGGCAATCAGCCCCAGCATTTT.